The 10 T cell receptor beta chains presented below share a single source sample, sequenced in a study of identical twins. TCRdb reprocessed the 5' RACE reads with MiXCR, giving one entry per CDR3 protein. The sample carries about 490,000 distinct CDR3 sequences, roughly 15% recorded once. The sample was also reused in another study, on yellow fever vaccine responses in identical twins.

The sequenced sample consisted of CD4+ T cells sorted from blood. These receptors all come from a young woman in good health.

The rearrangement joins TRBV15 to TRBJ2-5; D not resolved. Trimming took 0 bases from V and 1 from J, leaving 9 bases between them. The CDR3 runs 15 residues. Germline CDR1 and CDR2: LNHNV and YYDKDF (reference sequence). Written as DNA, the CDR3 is TGTGCCACCAGCAGAGATCTTGCGCCCCAAGAGACCCAGTACTTC. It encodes CATSRDLAPQETQYF.

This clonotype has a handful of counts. This CDR3 is CASRLAGPGSYNEQFF. The CDR3 DNA sequence: TGTGCCAGCAGACTCGCGGGGCCAGGCTCCTACAATGAGCAGTTCTTC. V and J are TRBV11-2 and TRBJ2-1, with TRBD2 as a possible D gene (6 bases). The CDR3 has 16 amino acids. The germline gives CDR1 SGHAT, CDR2 FQNNGV. With 6 bases removed from V and 0 bases from J, the gap between germline ends came to 15 bases. The full variable domain, in which reference TRBV11-2 and TRBJ2-1 provide the parts outside the CDR3, is EAGVAQSPRYKIIEKRQSVAFWCNPISGHATLYWYQQILGQGPKLLIQFQNNGVVDDSQLPKDRFSAERLKGVDSTLKIQPAKLEDSAVYLCASRLAGPGSYNEQFFGPGTRLTVL.

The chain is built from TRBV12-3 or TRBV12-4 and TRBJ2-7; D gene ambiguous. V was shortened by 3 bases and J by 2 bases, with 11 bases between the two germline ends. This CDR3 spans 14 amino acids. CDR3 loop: CASSLSFLTYEQYF. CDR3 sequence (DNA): TGTGCCAGCAGTTTGTCGTTCCTAACCTACGAGCAGTACTTC.

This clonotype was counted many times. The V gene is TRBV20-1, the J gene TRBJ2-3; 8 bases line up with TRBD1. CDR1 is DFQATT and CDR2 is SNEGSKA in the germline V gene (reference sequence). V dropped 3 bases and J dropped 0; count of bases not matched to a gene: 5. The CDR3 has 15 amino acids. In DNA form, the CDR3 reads TGCAGTGCTAGGGTGGGACAGGCCAGCACAGATACGCAGTATTTT. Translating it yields CSARVGQASTDTQYF.

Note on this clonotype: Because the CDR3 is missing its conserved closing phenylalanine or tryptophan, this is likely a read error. The CDR3 is CASSQGMRGEQFI. In DNA form, the CDR3 reads TGTGCCAGCAGTCAGGGGATGCGCGGTGAGCAGTTCATC. The chain has TRBV6-2 or TRBV6-3 and TRBJ2-1, with a possible D match to TRBD1 (6 bases). This CDR3 contains 13 residues. The V end was cut by 5 bases, the J end by 9 bases, with 14 bases between. Germline CDR1 reads MNHEY; CDR2 reads SVGEGT.

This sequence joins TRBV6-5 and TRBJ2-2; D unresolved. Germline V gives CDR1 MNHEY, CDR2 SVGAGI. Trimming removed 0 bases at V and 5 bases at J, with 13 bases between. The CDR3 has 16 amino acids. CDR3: CASSYSATADTGELFF. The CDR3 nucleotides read TGTGCCAGCAGTTACTCGGCCACAGCCGATACCGGGGAGCTGTTTTTT.

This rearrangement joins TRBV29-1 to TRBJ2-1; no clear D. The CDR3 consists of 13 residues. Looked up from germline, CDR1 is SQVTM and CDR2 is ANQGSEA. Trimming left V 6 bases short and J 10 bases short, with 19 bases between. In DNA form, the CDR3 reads TGCAGCGTCGTTGGGCAGGAGATTGGAGAGCAGTTCTTC. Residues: CSVVGQEIGEQFF.

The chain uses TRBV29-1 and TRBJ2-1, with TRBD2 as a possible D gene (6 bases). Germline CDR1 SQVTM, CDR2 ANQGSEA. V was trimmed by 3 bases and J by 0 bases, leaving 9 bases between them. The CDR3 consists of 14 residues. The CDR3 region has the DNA TGCAGCGTTGATAGGGGAGGCTCCTACAATGAGCAGTTCTTC. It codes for CSVDRGGSYNEQFF.

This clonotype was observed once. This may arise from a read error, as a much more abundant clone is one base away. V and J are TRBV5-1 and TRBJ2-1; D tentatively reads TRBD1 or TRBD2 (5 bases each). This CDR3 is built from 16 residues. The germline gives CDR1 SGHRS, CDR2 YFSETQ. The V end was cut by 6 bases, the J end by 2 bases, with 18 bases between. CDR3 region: CASNPSGGGTYNEQFF. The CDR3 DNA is TGCGCCAGCAACCCTTCCGGTGGGGGTACCTACAATGAGCAGTTCTTC.

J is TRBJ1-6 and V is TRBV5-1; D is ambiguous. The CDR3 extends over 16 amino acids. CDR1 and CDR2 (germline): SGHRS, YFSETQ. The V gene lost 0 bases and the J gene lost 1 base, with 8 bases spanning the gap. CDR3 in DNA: TGCGCCAGCAGCTTGGTCCCGGGATCCTATAATTCACCCCTCCACTTT. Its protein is CASSLVPGSYNSPLHF.